A selection of T cell receptor beta chains follows, all from one sample in a study of T cell repertoires in cytomegalovirus infection. TCRdb re-analysed the reads in MiXCR, keeping a single row per CDR3 protein. This table holds about 180,000 distinct CDR3 sequences, 14% found once. The sample taken for sequencing was PBMCs. These TCRs come from a human donor in good health (CMV status not recorded). Some clones in this sample may be carry-over from other donors' samples. CDR3s include the opening cysteine and the closing phenylalanine or tryptophan. The order of the fields is CDR3 protein, CDR3 DNA, D gene, V gene, J gene, clone size. The D gene is left open where the match is weak. Some rows have no size entry. The others give once, few or many, or a class for an expanded clone.

cdr3_aa: CSVHRDTGELFF; cdr3_nt: TGCAGCGTTCACCGGGATACCGGGGAGCTGTTTTTT; d_call: .; v_call: TRBV29-1; j_call: TRBJ2-2; clone_size: few
cdr3_aa: CASSLGDGRVSVEQYF; cdr3_nt: TGTGCCAGCAGCTTAGGAGATGGGAGGGTTTCAGTCGAGCAGTACTTC; d_call: TRBD2; v_call: TRBV7-2; j_call: TRBJ2-7; clone_size: many
cdr3_aa: CSVGRSNEQFF; cdr3_nt: TGCAGCGTTGGGCGGAGCAATGAGCAGTTCTTC; d_call: .; v_call: TRBV29-1; j_call: TRBJ2-1; clone_size: .
cdr3_aa: CASSLDIRSFYGYTF; cdr3_nt: TGTGCCAGCAGCTTAGATATTAGGTCGTTCTATGGCTACACCTTC; d_call: .; v_call: TRBV7-2; j_call: TRBJ1-2; clone_size: many
cdr3_aa: CSVITPLNTEAFF; cdr3_nt: TGCAGCGTTATCACACCTCTGAACACTGAAGCTTTCTTT; d_call: .; v_call: TRBV29-1; j_call: TRBJ1-1; clone_size: .
cdr3_aa: CASSLEGGAGQPQHF; cdr3_nt: TGTGCCAGCAGCTTAGAGGGAGGAGCGGGTCAGCCCCAGCATTTT; d_call: .; v_call: TRBV7-9; j_call: TRBJ1-5; clone_size: many
cdr3_aa: CSVEGTGQNIQYF; cdr3_nt: TGCAGCGTTGAAGGGACAGGGCAAAACATTCAGTACTTC; d_call: TRBD1; v_call: TRBV29-1; j_call: TRBJ2-4; clone_size: few
cdr3_aa: CASSGSPNQPQHF; cdr3_nt: TGTGCCAGCAGTGGCAGCCCTAATCAGCCCCAGCATTTT; d_call: .; v_call: TRBV28; j_call: TRBJ1-5; clone_size: .
cdr3_aa: CASSRGRNTEAFF; cdr3_nt: TGTGCCAGCAGCAGGGGCCGAAACACTGAAGCTTTCTTT; d_call: .; v_call: TRBV7-2; j_call: TRBJ1-1; clone_size: many
cdr3_aa: CASIRGGPGEQYF; cdr3_nt: TGTGCCAGCATCCGGGGGGGCCCAGGTGAGCAGTACTTC; d_call: TRBD2; v_call: TRBV6-2/TRBV6-3; j_call: TRBJ2-7; clone_size: many
cdr3_aa: CASSSPPAGNDIQYF; cdr3_nt: TGTGCCAGCAGCTCCCCACCCGCAGGGAATGACATTCAGTACTTC; d_call: .; v_call: TRBV7-9; j_call: TRBJ2-4; clone_size: many
cdr3_aa: CASQGVRGTGELFF; cdr3_nt: TGTGCCAGCCAGGGGGTTCGAGGCACCGGGGAGCTGTTTTTT; d_call: TRBD1; v_call: TRBV27; j_call: TRBJ2-2; clone_size: .
cdr3_aa: CASSPTGGRAEKTQYF; cdr3_nt: TGTGCCAGCAGCCCTACCGGCGGGAGGGCCGAAAAGACCCAGTACTTC; d_call: TRBD2; v_call: TRBV5-4; j_call: TRBJ2-5; clone_size: few
cdr3_aa: CASSFAPTGGQETQYF; cdr3_nt: TGTGCCAGCAGCTTTGCCCCGACAGGGGGACAAGAGACCCAGTACTTC; d_call: TRBD1; v_call: TRBV5-5; j_call: TRBJ2-5; clone_size: .
cdr3_aa: CASSLASGRQETQYF; cdr3_nt: TGTGCCAGCAGCTTGGCCTCTGGGCGCCAAGAGACCCAGTACTTC; d_call: .; v_call: TRBV5-4; j_call: TRBJ2-5; clone_size: few
cdr3_aa: CASSRRDRGDGYTF; cdr3_nt: TGTGCCAGCAGCAGAAGAGACAGGGGGGATGGCTACACCTTC; d_call: TRBD1; v_call: TRBV4-2; j_call: TRBJ1-2; clone_size: .
cdr3_aa: CASSPMGFQGYTF; cdr3_nt: TGTGCCAGCAGCCCAATGGGATTCCAAGGCTACACCTTC; d_call: .; v_call: TRBV7-2; j_call: TRBJ1-2; clone_size: many
cdr3_aa: CASSLRAFDSTDTQYF; cdr3_nt: TGTGCCAGCAGTTTAAGGGCTTTTGACAGCACAGATACGCAGTATTTT; d_call: .; v_call: TRBV12-3/TRBV12-4; j_call: TRBJ2-3; clone_size: few
cdr3_aa: CASSPIGLGSPQEYF; cdr3_nt: TGTGCCAGCAGCCCTATTGGGCTAGGTAGCCCGCAGGAGTACTTC; d_call: .; v_call: TRBV7-8; j_call: TRBJ2-7; clone_size: many
cdr3_aa: CSVEDRGQVYTF; cdr3_nt: TGCAGCGTGGAGGACAGGGGACAGGTCTACACCTTC; d_call: TRBD1; v_call: TRBV29-1; j_call: TRBJ1-2; clone_size: .
cdr3_aa: CASSLLGSNTEAFF; cdr3_nt: TGTGCCAGCAGCTTATTAGGTTCAAACACTGAAGCTTTCTTT; d_call: .; v_call: TRBV7-2; j_call: TRBJ1-1; clone_size: many
cdr3_aa: CASSLGHEQFF; cdr3_nt: TGTGCCAGCAGTTTGGGTCATGAGCAGTTCTTC; d_call: .; v_call: TRBV12-3/TRBV12-4; j_call: TRBJ2-1; clone_size: .
cdr3_aa: CASSSPGRQETQYF; cdr3_nt: TGTGCCAGCAGCTCGCCTGGGAGGCAAGAGACCCAGTACTTC; d_call: .; v_call: TRBV7-2; j_call: TRBJ2-5; clone_size: many
cdr3_aa: CASSMNSHNEQFF; cdr3_nt: TGTGCCAGTAGTATGAATAGTCACAATGAGCAGTTCTTC; d_call: .; v_call: TRBV19; j_call: TRBJ2-1; clone_size: many
cdr3_aa: CSGWGNEQFF; cdr3_nt: TGCAGCGGGTGGGGCAATGAGCAGTTCTTC; d_call: .; v_call: TRBV29-1; j_call: TRBJ2-1; clone_size: many
cdr3_aa: CASSFGGNQETQYF; cdr3_nt: TGTGCCAGCAGTTTTGGGGGGAACCAAGAGACCCAGTACTTC; d_call: .; v_call: TRBV12-3/TRBV12-4; j_call: TRBJ2-5; clone_size: many
cdr3_aa: CASSPLWGSSSYNEQFF; cdr3_nt: TGTGCCAGCAGCCCCCTATGGGGGTCGAGCTCCTACAATGAGCAGTTCTTC; d_call: .; v_call: TRBV7-6; j_call: TRBJ2-1; clone_size: many
cdr3_aa: CASRDSPSYEQYF; cdr3_nt: TGTGCCAGCCGGGACAGTCCCTCCTACGAGCAGTACTTC; d_call: TRBD1; v_call: TRBV6-1; j_call: TRBJ2-7; clone_size: many
cdr3_aa: CSSGGNEQFF; cdr3_nt: TGTTCTAGTGGAGGCAATGAGCAGTTCTTC; d_call: .; v_call: TRBV6-1; j_call: TRBJ2-1; clone_size: .
cdr3_aa: CASSPGGHEQYF; cdr3_nt: TGTGCCAGCAGCCCAGGGGGGCACGAGCAGTACTTC; d_call: .; v_call: TRBV7-8; j_call: TRBJ2-7; clone_size: many
cdr3_aa: CASGAGGTDTQYF; cdr3_nt: TGTGCCAGCGGAGCGGGCGGCACAGATACGCAGTATTTT; d_call: .; v_call: TRBV28; j_call: TRBJ2-3; clone_size: many
cdr3_aa: CASSSQGTGVGNIQYF; cdr3_nt: TGTGCCAGCAGCTCACAGGGGACCGGGGTGGGAAACATTCAGTACTTC; d_call: TRBD1; v_call: TRBV7-2; j_call: TRBJ2-4; clone_size: many
cdr3_aa: CSVTPLVTEAFF; cdr3_nt: TGCAGCGTTACCCCCTTGGTTACTGAAGCTTTCTTT; d_call: .; v_call: TRBV29-1; j_call: TRBJ1-1; clone_size: .
cdr3_aa: CASTPQGSLNGYTF; cdr3_nt: TGTGCCAGTACGCCTCAGGGCAGCCTCAATGGCTACACCTTC; d_call: .; v_call: TRBV19; j_call: TRBJ1-2; clone_size: many
cdr3_aa: CASSEGLLAGGRAGELFF; cdr3_nt: TGTGCCAGTAGTGAAGGTCTACTAGCGGGAGGTCGCGCCGGGGAGCTGTTTTTT; d_call: TRBD2; v_call: TRBV19; j_call: TRBJ2-2; clone_size: .
cdr3_aa: CAIRKTGAEETQYF; cdr3_nt: TGTGCCATCAGGAAGACAGGGGCGGAGGAGACCCAGTACTTC; d_call: TRBD1; v_call: TRBV10-3; j_call: TRBJ2-5; clone_size: .
cdr3_aa: CASSIELVTDTQYF; cdr3_nt: TGTGCCAGTAGTATAGAGTTGGTTACAGATACGCAGTATTTT; d_call: .; v_call: TRBV19; j_call: TRBJ2-3; clone_size: many
cdr3_aa: CSARAKTDYGYTF; cdr3_nt: TGCAGTGCTAGGGCAAAGACAGACTATGGCTACACCTTC; d_call: .; v_call: TRBV20-1; j_call: TRBJ1-2; clone_size: .
cdr3_aa: CASTISIGTNQPQHF; cdr3_nt: TGCGCCAGCACCATATCGATCGGGACAAACCAGCCCCAGCATTTT; d_call: .; v_call: TRBV4-1; j_call: TRBJ1-5; clone_size: .
cdr3_aa: CASSKLAGTYNEQFF; cdr3_nt: TGTGCCAGTAGTAAACTAGCGGGCACCTACAATGAGCAGTTCTTC; d_call: TRBD2; v_call: TRBV19; j_call: TRBJ2-1; clone_size: .
cdr3_aa: CASGAWRDNEQFF; cdr3_nt: TGTGCCAGTGGGGCTTGGCGGGACAATGAGCAGTTCTTC; d_call: .; v_call: TRBV28; j_call: TRBJ2-1; clone_size: many